This section outlines one T cell receptor (beta chain) sequence together with its context. The table came from immunoSEQ multiplex PCR; TCRdb's copy has only in-frame clones and leaves some out. The table records about 59,000 clones, around 94% of them present only once. The data belong to a study of T cell changes during pregnancy in multiple sclerosis. This CDR3 region has 16 residues. The germline CDR1 and CDR2 sequences are GTSNPN and SVGIG (reference sequence). Germline trimming cut 1 base from V and 5 bases from J; bases unmatched to any gene: 9. The receptor's source is a female donor with multiple sclerosis, enrolled in a pregnancy study. V and J are TRBV30 and TRBJ2-1; 9 bases line up with TRBD2. Sequences were derived from CD8+ T cells from peripheral blood mononuclear cells, sampled after pregnancy. CDR3 DNA sequence: TGTGCCTGGAGTGGAACCGGGACTAGCATCCACAATGAGCAGTTCTTC. The encoded protein is CAWSGTGTSIHNEQFF.